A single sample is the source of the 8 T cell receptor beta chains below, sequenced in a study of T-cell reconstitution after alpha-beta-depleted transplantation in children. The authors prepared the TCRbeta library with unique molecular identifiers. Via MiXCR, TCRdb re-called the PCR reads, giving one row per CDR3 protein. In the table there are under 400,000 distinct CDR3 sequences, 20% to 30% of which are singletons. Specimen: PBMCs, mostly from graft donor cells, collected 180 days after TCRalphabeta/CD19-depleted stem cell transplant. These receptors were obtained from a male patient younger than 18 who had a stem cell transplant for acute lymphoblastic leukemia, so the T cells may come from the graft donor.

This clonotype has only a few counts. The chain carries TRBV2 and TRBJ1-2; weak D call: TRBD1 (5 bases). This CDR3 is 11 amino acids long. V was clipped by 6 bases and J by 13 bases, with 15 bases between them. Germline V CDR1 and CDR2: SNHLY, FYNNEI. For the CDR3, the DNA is TGTGCCAGCAGGAGATGGGGGAGCCTCACCTTC. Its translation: CASRRWGSLTF.

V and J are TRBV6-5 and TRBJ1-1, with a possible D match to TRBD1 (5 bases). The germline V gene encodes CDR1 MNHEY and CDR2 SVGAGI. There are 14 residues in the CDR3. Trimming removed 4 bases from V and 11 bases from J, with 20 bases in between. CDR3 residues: CASSSGAVFKGAFF. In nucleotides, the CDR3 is TGTGCCAGCAGTTCCGGGGCCGTATTTAAAGGGGCTTTCTTT.

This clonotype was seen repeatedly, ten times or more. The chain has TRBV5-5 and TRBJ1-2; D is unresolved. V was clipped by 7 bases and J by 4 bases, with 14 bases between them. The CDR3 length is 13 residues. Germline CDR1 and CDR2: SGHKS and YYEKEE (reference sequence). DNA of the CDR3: TGTGCCAGCCGAGGGCCTTACCCCTATGGCTACACCTTC. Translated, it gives CASRGPYPYGYTF.

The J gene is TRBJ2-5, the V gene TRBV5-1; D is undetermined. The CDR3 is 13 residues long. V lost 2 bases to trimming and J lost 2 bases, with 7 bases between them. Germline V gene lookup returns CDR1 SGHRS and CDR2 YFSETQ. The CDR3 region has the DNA TGCGCCAGCAGCTTTGGAGCGCAAGAGACCCAGTACTTC. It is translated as CASSFGAQETQYF.

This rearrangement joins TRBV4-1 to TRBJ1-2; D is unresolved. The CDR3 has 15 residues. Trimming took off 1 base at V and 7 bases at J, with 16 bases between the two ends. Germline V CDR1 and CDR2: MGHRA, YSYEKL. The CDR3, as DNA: TGCGCCAGCAGCCAAGTAACGGCTCGGCGGGGTGGCTACACCTTC. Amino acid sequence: CASSQVTARRGGYTF.

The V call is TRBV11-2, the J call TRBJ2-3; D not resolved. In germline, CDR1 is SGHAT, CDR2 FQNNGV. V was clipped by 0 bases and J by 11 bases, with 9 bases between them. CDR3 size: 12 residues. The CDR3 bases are TGTGCCAGCAGCTTAGATCTGTCTGGGCAGTATTTT. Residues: CASSLDLSGQYF.

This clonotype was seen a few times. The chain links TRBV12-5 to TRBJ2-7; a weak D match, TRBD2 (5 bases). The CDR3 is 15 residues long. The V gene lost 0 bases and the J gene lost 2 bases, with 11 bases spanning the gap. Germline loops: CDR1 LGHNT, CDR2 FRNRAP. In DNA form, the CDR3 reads TGTGCTAGTGGTTTGGTAAAGAGGGCTCCCTACGAGCAGTACTTC. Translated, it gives CASGLVKRAPYEQYF.

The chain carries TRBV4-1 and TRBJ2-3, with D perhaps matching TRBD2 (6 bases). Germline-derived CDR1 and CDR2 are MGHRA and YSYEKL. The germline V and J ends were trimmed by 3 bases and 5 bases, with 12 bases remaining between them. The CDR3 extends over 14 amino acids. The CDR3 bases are TGCGCCAGCAGCCACGCGGGGTTAGGAGATACGCAGTATTTT. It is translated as CASSHAGLGDTQYF.